This passage covers 16 T cell receptor beta chains from one sample sequenced in a study of vaccination and CD4 T cells after COVID-19. Indicated treatment: approximately nine-day PBMC culture with coronavirus spike peptide pools or control peptides (ViraFEST assay). Their specific antigens are unknown. Researchers used the Oncomine TCR Beta short-read assay to sequence DNA from cultured CD4+ T cells. TCRdb fed the PCR reads into MiXCR, producing one record per CDR3 protein. The sample yields 10,000 to 13,000 distinct CDR3 sequences, 45% to 65% seen once. The specimen sequenced was CD4+ T cells from blood, cultured in vitro. All receptors come from a human donor who had recovered from COVID-19.

The chain couples TRBV6-1 to TRBJ2-3; 11 bases map to TRBD1. CDR1 and CDR2 (germline): MNHNS, SASEGT. After removal of 10 bases from V and 4 bases from J, the junction contained 7 bases not matched to a gene. The CDR3 contains 14 residues. CDR3: CATGEGQGADTQYF. CDR3 coding DNA: TGTGCCACCGGGGAGGGACAGGGGGCAGATACGCAGTATTTT.

By proportion, this clonotype is medium-sized. The CDR3 loop is CASSYDRQNEQFF. The CDR3 bases are TGTGCCAGCAGCTACGACAGACAAAATGAGCAGTTCTTC. The chain is built from TRBV7-3 and TRBJ2-1; maybe TRBD1 (5 bases). V was shortened by 4 bases and J by 7 bases, with 11 bases between the two germline ends. The germline V gene has CDR1 SGHTA and CDR2 FQGTGA. CDR3 length equals 13 residues.

The sample holds a few counts of this clonotype. CDR3 amino acids: CSAGKGASTDTQYF. In DNA form, the CDR3 reads TGCAGTGCAGGCAAGGGGGCGAGCACAGATACGCAGTATTTT. The chain joins TRBV20-1 to TRBJ2-3; 7 nucleotides agree with TRBD1. The J segment lost 0 bases and the V segment lost 6 bases, leaving 6 bases of the junction unmatched. Germline CDR1 is DFQATT and CDR2 is SNEGSKA (reference sequence). This CDR3 is built from 14 residues.

CDR3 region: CASSFSGRLCWGIQYF. The CDR3 DNA reads as TGTGCCAGCAGCTTCAGCGGGAGACTTTGTTGGGGCATTCAGTACTTC. This rearrangement joins TRBV11-3 to TRBJ2-4; 8 nucleotides line up with TRBD2. Per the germline V gene, CDR1 is SGHNT and CDR2 is YENEEA. The CDR3 has 16 residues. V shed 3 bases, J shed 9 bases, and the junction held 13 bases outside the gene matches.

The rearrangement links TRBV15 to TRBJ2-5, with D perhaps TRBD1 (5 bases). The length of the CDR3 is 15 residues. Germline CDR1 and CDR2: LNHNV and YYDKDF (reference sequence). V lost 0 bases to trimming and J lost 0 bases, with 8 bases between them. The CDR3 sequence is CATSRDLRDQETQYF. The CDR3 region has the DNA TGTGCCACCAGCAGAGATCTCAGGGACCAAGAGACCCAGTACTTC.

This clonotype came up a few times. The chain is built from TRBV21-1 and TRBJ2-7; the DNA was not used to check the table's D call, TRBD1. TRBV21-1 has pseudogene status. The CDR3 contains 14 residues. CDR3 in DNA: TGTGCCCCTAATGGGGAAAAGGGGTCCTACGAGCAGTACTTC. This encodes CAPNGEKGSYEQYF.

This clonotype has only one observation. The rearrangement joins TRBV12-3 or TRBV12-4 to TRBJ2-7; D is undetermined. The CDR3 has 13 amino acids. Deletions cut 8 bases from V and 0 bases from J, with 11 bases between. The CDR3 spells CASGSHSSYEQYF. DNA for the CDR3: TGTGCCAGCGGGTCACACAGCTCCTACGAGCAGTACTTC.

This chain joins TRBV20-1 and TRBJ1-1; perhaps TRBD1 as D (5 bases). Germline V lookup: CDR1 DFQATT, CDR2 SNEGSKA (reference sequence). CDR3 size: 15 residues. Written as DNA, the CDR3 is TGCAACCCAAAATGGAGAGGGAGGGGAAGGACTGAAGCTTTCTTT. This sequence encodes CNPKWRGRGRTEAFF.

The DNA of the CDR3 is TGTGCCAGCAGTGAAGCGTGGACAACCTACGAGCAGTACTTC. It yields the protein CASSEAWTTYEQYF. The chain employs TRBV6-1 and TRBJ2-7, with D possibly being TRBD1 (5 bases). Trimming cost V 0 bases and J 2 bases, with 8 bases left between them. The CDR3 spans 14 residues. Germline CDR1 and CDR2: MNHNS and SASEGT.

The chain employs TRBV6-1 and TRBJ2-7; 13 nucleotides line up with TRBD2. The CDR3 is made up of 14 amino acids. Unmatched junction bases numbered 6, after V lost 6 bases and J lost 7 bases. The germline gives CDR1 MNHNS, CDR2 SASEGT. This chain's CDR3 is CASRGLAGAGEQYF. In DNA, the CDR3 is TGTGCCAGCAGAGGACTAGCGGGAGCGGGTGAGCAGTACTTC.

The rearrangement uses TRBV19 and TRBJ2-4, with D perhaps matching TRBD1 (5 bases). The CDR3 contains 14 residues. Per the germline V gene, CDR1 is LNHDA and CDR2 is SQIVND (reference sequence). Trimming removed 4 bases at V and 5 bases at J, with 12 bases between. CDR3 residues: CASSTGQLENIQYF. The DNA for the CDR3 is TGTGCCAGTAGTACAGGGCAGTTGGAAAACATTCAGTACTTC.

V gene TRBV7-2 combines with J gene TRBJ2-5; TRBD2 is a possible D gene (8 bases). This CDR3 region has 16 residues. V was pared by 2 bases and J by 7 bases, with 20 bases between. Germline loops: CDR1 SGHTA, CDR2 FQGNSA. CDR3 region: CASSLQPGGGRRTQYF. The DNA for the CDR3 is TGTGCCAGCAGCTTACAACCGGGAGGGGGCCGGAGGACCCAGTACTTC.

This clonotype was observed a handful of times. The rearrangement uses TRBV4-1 and TRBJ2-2; 9 positions agree with TRBD2. The V segment lost 5 bases and the J segment 2 bases; nucleotides outside the gene matches: 3. The length of the CDR3 is 15 residues. Germline V gives CDR1 MGHRA, CDR2 YSYEKL. This chain's CDR3 is CASSGLAGNTGELFF. CDR3 nucleotide sequence: TGCGCCAGCAGCGGGCTAGCGGGAAACACCGGGGAGCTGTTTTTT.

The chain couples TRBV6-2 or TRBV6-3 to TRBJ1-5; 7 nucleotides agree with TRBD1. V lost 4 bases and J lost 2; bases outside the gene matches: 5. The CDR3 is 15 residues long. Germline-derived CDR1 and CDR2 are MNHEY and SVGEGT. CDR3 bases: TGTGCCAGCAGTTCCCGGCAGGGGGGCAATCAGCCCCAGCATTTT. It codes for CASSSRQGGNQPQHF.

This chain connects TRBV12-3 or TRBV12-4 to TRBJ2-1; 8 nucleotides match TRBD1. J was trimmed by 12 bases and V by 5 bases; bases with no gene match: 6. This CDR3 is built from 12 residues. The CDR3 reads CASSQTGVGQFF. CDR3 bases: TGTGCCAGCAGTCAGACAGGGGTCGGGCAGTTCTTC.

This clonotype appeared a few times. The chain carries TRBV20-1 and TRBJ2-3, with D tentatively TRBD2 (6 bases). Trimming removed 4 bases at V and 5 bases at J, with 19 bases between. CDR1 and CDR2 from the germline V gene are DFQATT and SNEGSKA (reference sequence). This CDR3 has 15 amino acids. The CDR3 bases are TGCAGTGCTACTGGGACTGCCGACCCGGGAGATACGCAGTATTTT. This sequence encodes CSATGTADPGDTQYF.